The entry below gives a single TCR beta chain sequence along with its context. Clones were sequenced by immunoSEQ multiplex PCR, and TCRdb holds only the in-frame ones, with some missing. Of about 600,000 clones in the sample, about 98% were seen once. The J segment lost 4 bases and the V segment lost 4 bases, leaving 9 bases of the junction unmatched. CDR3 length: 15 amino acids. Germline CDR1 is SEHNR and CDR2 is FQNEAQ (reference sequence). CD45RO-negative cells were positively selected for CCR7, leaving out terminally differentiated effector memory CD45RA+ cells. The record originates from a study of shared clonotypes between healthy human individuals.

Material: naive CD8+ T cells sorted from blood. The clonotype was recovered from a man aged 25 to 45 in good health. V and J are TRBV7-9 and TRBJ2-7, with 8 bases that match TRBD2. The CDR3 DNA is TGTGCCAGCAGCTCGACTACAGCGGGAGTATACGAGCAGTACTTC. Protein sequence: CASSSTTAGVYEQYF.